Below are 30 T cell receptor beta chains sequenced from a single sample in a study of T-cell reconstitution after alpha-beta-depleted transplantation in children. During its preparation, the TCRbeta library received unique molecular identifiers. TCRdb independently ran MiXCR on the PCR reads; one entry per CDR3 protein. The sample contains 200,000 to 250,000 distinct CDR3 sequences, approximately 12% of which appear only once. This specimen consisted of PBMCs from the stem cell graft donor, obtained from the stem cell graft. The receptors stem from a human donor who donated a stem cell graft to a child with acute lymphoblastic leukemia.

V usage is TRBV5-1 and J usage is TRBJ2-3; D is undetermined. From germline, CDR1 is SGHRS and CDR2 YFSETQ. V was trimmed by 2 bases and J by 5 bases, leaving 18 bases between them. This CDR3 is 16 amino acids long. Here the CDR3 reads CASSLGETHRGDTQYF. DNA of the CDR3: TGCGCCAGCAGCTTAGGCGAGACCCACCGAGGAGATACGCAGTATTTT.

This clonotype was found many times. The chain recombines TRBV5-1 with TRBJ1-5, with D unresolved. The ends were cut back, 0 bases at V and 10 bases at J, with 14 bases in the middle. The CDR3 spans 14 residues. Germline-derived CDR1 and CDR2 are SGHRS and YFSETQ. CDR3 DNA sequence: TGCGCCAGCAGCTTGGCCGGAGGGCGGGATCCCCAGCATTTT. Translated: CASSLAGGRDPQHF.

This clonotype came up many times. V is TRBV6-5 and J is TRBJ1-5, with D perhaps TRBD1 (5 bases). This CDR3 is 12 amino acids long. The V gene lost 10 bases and the J gene lost 2 bases, with 9 bases spanning the gap. Germline lookup yields CDR1 MNHEY and CDR2 SVGAGI. DNA for the CDR3: TGTGCCACCAGGGTGGGCAATCAGCCCCAGCATTTT. It is translated as CATRVGNQPQHF.

This clonotype was recorded at least ten times. The genes are TRBV12-3 or TRBV12-4 and TRBJ1-6; D ambiguous. V was pared by 1 base and J by 8 bases, with 6 bases between. The CDR3 extends over 13 amino acids. In DNA, the CDR3 is TGTGCCAGCAGTTTAGGGAGAGATTCACCCCTCCACTTT. This codes for CASSLGRDSPLHF.

This clonotype has ten or more counts. The CDR3 loop reads CASSTWDRGRDGYTF. The CDR3 coding sequence is TGTGCCAGTAGTACTTGGGACAGGGGGCGCGATGGCTACACCTTC. The rearrangement links TRBV19 to TRBJ1-2; 12 positions match TRBD1. Trimming cost V 4 bases and J 6 bases; bases outside gene matches: 6. The length of the CDR3 is 15 residues. Germline V lookup: CDR1 LNHDA, CDR2 SQIVND (reference sequence).

The V call is TRBV4-3, the J call TRBJ1-2; D is ambiguous. The CDR3 loop spans 14 amino acids. Trimming shortened V by 4 bases and J by 4 bases, and 13 bases separated the two germline ends. CDR1 LGHNA and CDR2 YSLEER come from the germline V gene. The CDR3 loop reads CASSPRPGSYGYTF. CDR3 nucleotide sequence: TGCGCCAGCAGCCCGAGACCGGGATCCTATGGCTACACCTTC.

This clonotype has ten or more counts. This chain links TRBV10-3 with TRBJ1-1; TRBD1 agrees at 9 bases. V shed 2 bases and J 3 bases; nucleotides not matched to a gene: 4. Germline V gene data show CDR1 as ENHRY and CDR2 as SYGVKD. The CDR3 extends over 15 amino acids. CDR3 loop: CAISEIGQGHTEAFF. CDR3 sequence (DNA): TGTGCCATCAGTGAGATCGGACAGGGGCACACTGAAGCTTTCTTT.

In its sample, this clonotype was seen many times. The rearrangement links TRBV30 to TRBJ2-3; possibly TRBD1 for D (8 bases). V lost 0 bases and J lost 4, with 14 bases in between. The CDR3 sequence is 15 residues long. Germline CDR1 GTSNPN, CDR2 SVGIG (reference sequence). CDR3 DNA: TGTGCCTGGAGTGTACGGACAGGGAGGGCAGATACGCAGTATTTT. Amino acid sequence: CAWSVRTGRADTQYF.

In its sample, this clonotype was seen many times. CDR3 in amino acids: CASSLGQGGEKLFF. The CDR3 bases are TGCGCCAGCAGCCTGGGACAGGGAGGTGAAAAACTGTTTTTT. The gene calls are TRBV5-1 and TRBJ1-4; 9 bases align to TRBD1. The CDR3 is 14 amino acids. V shed 4 bases, J shed 7 bases, and the junction held 5 bases outside the gene matches. Germline CDR1 SGHRS, CDR2 YFSETQ.

This clonotype appeared many times. The chain links TRBV6-5 to TRBJ1-3; D is ambiguous. Germline CDR1 and CDR2: MNHEY and SVGAGI. The CDR3 loop spans 12 amino acids. The V end was cut by 7 bases, the J end by 0 bases, with 4 bases between. The CDR3 region is CASIGSGNTIYF. As DNA, the CDR3 is TGTGCCAGCATCGGCTCTGGAAACACCATATATTTT.

This clonotype was found many times. The genes are TRBV9 and TRBJ2-7, with unresolved D. V was shortened by 4 bases and J by 6 bases, with 14 bases between the two germline ends. The CDR3 covers 13 residues. Germline-derived CDR1 and CDR2 are SGDLS and YYNGEE. The DNA for the CDR3 is TGTGCCAGCAGCCTAGACCTGGGGTCCGAGCAGTACTTC. Translation: CASSLDLGSEQYF.

This clonotype appeared many times. This chain joins TRBV28 and TRBJ1-3; D not certain. Deletions cut 5 bases from V and 1 base from J, with 9 bases between. Per germline, CDR1 MDHEN and CDR2 SYDVKM. CDR3 size: 14 residues. As DNA, the CDR3 is TGTGCCAGCAGTCCGGTAGGGTCTGGAAACACCATATATTTT. Protein sequence: CASSPVGSGNTIYF. The full variable domain, its missing parts supplied by reference TRBV28 and TRBJ1-3, is DVKVTQSSRYLVKRTGEKVFLECVQDMDHENMFWYRQDPGLGLRLIYFSYDVKMKEKGDIPEGYSVSREKKERFSLILESASTNQTSMYLCASSPVGSGNTIYFGEGSWLTVV.

This clonotype was seen repeatedly, ten times or more. J is TRBJ2-5 and V is TRBV27; 10 nucleotides match TRBD2. Looked up from germline, CDR1 is MNHEY and CDR2 is SMNVEV (reference sequence). V lost 2 bases, J lost 5 bases, and 5 bases stayed unmatched. The CDR3 has 15 residues. The chain's CDR3 is CASSLTPSGGETQYF. The CDR3 bases are TGTGCCAGCAGTTTAACTCCTAGCGGGGGCGAGACCCAGTACTTC.

The chain links TRBV12-3 or TRBV12-4 to TRBJ1-3; D may be TRBD1 (5 bases). V was pared by 1 base and J by 0 bases, with 10 bases between. This CDR3 has 16 amino acids. CDR3 sequence reads: CASSLGGSISGNTIYF. Here the CDR3 DNA reads TGTGCCAGCAGTTTAGGGGGCAGCATCTCTGGAAACACCATATATTTT.

This clonotype was observed at least ten times. V usage is TRBV20-1 and J usage is TRBJ2-7; D may be TRBD2 (5 bases). The V and J ends lost 5 bases and 1 base respectively, with 15 bases between them. The CDR3 runs to 14 residues. Germline V lookup: CDR1 DFQATT, CDR2 SNEGSKA (reference sequence). The CDR3 nucleotides read TGCAGTGCTGCCCAGAGGGTATGGTCCTACGAGCAGTACTTC. Its translation is CSAAQRVWSYEQYF.

At least ten counts were recorded for this clonotype. The chain is built from TRBV6-1 and TRBJ1-2; no clear D. Germline values: CDR1 MNHNS, CDR2 SASEGT. Trimming removed 6 bases at V and 5 bases at J, with 7 bases between. CDR3 length: 11 residues. As DNA, the CDR3 is TGTGCCAGCAGGAGGATTTATGGCTACACCTTC. This translates into CASRRIYGYTF.

This clonotype was seen at least ten times. This chain connects TRBV20-1 to TRBJ1-5; 11 nucleotides line up with TRBD1. The J segment lost 7 bases and the V segment lost 5 bases, leaving 4 bases of the junction unmatched. The CDR3 is 13 amino acids. CDR1 DFQATT and CDR2 SNEGSKA come from the germline V gene (reference sequence). The CDR3 loop reads CSAGGQGEQPQHF. The CDR3 DNA sequence: TGCAGTGCTGGGGGACAGGGGGAACAGCCCCAGCATTTT.

Ten or more counts support this clonotype. CDR3 nucleotides: TGCAGCGTTGAAGGACGCCAGGCGGACTATGGCTACACCTTC. Its translation is CSVEGRQADYGYTF. The chain uses TRBV29-1 and TRBJ1-2; D gene ambiguous. V was trimmed by 1 base and J by 3 bases, leaving 12 bases between them. Germline values: CDR1 SQVTM, CDR2 ANQGSEA. The CDR3 runs 14 residues.

Many counts were recorded for this clonotype. V gene TRBV5-6 combines with J gene TRBJ2-1; 7 bases line up with TRBD1. Germline V CDR1 and CDR2: SGHDT, YYEEEE. The CDR3 contains 17 residues. V gave up 4 bases and J gave up 1 base; unmatched junction bases: 11. Here the CDR3 DNA reads TGTGCCAGCAGCGCCTATCAGGGGGTTAGGTCCTACAATGAGCAGTTCTTC. The encoded protein is CASSAYQGVRSYNEQFF.

The table lists this clonotype with many counts. The chain links TRBV20-1 to TRBJ1-1, with D perhaps TRBD1 (6 bases). The CDR3 loop spans 13 amino acids. Germline assignment: CDR1 DFQATT and CDR2 SNEGSKA (reference sequence). V was pared by 3 bases and J by 0 bases, with 8 bases between. The DNA of the CDR3 is TGCAGTGCTAGGACAGGCATGAACACTGAAGCTTTCTTT. Encoded protein: CSARTGMNTEAFF.

V gene TRBV7-2 combines with J gene TRBJ2-5; D is ambiguous. V gave up 5 bases and J gave up 5 bases, with 21 bases separating them. The germline V gene has CDR1 SGHTA and CDR2 FQGNSA. There are 16 residues in the CDR3. The CDR3 coding sequence is TGTGCCAGCAGCGACCCTTGGCGGTACCCCTCCGAGACCCAGTACTTC. Encoded protein: CASSDPWRYPSETQYF.

This clonotype has a count of ten or more. The rearrangement uses TRBV29-1 and TRBJ2-2; 8 positions match TRBD1. CDR3 length: 11 amino acids. The V gene end was trimmed by 3 bases and the J gene end by 11 bases; junction bases not matched to a gene: 2. The V gene's germline CDR1 is SQVTM and CDR2 ANQGSEA. The CDR3 protein is CSVDRGRELFF. The CDR3 DNA is TGCAGCGTTGACAGGGGGCGAGAGCTGTTTTTT.

This clonotype was seen ten or more times. The CDR3, as DNA: TGTGCCAGCAGCTCCATGACAGGGACCGGGGAGCTGTTTTTT. Translation gives CASSSMTGTGELFF. The J gene is TRBJ2-2, the V gene TRBV5-6; TRBD1 matches 7 bases. V gave up 3 bases and J gave up 5 bases; unmatched junction bases: 4. In germline, CDR1 is SGHDT, CDR2 YYEEEE. The CDR3 spans 14 residues. Based on the CDR3 plus reference TRBV5-6 and TRBJ2-2, the full variable domain is DAGVTQSPTHLIKTRGQQVTLRCSPKSGHDTVSWYQQALGQGPQFIFQYYEEEERQRGNFPDRFSGHQFPNYSSELNVNALLLGDSALYLCASSSMTGTGELFFGEGSRLTVL.

This clonotype has ten or more counts. The CDR3 reads CASSPRTGGASETQYF. The CDR3 DNA is TGCGCCAGCAGCCCGAGGACAGGGGGCGCTTCCGAGACCCAGTACTTC. The chain has TRBV5-1 and TRBJ2-5; TRBD1 matches at 11 bases. The V gene end was trimmed by 4 bases and the J gene end by 5 bases; junction bases not matched to a gene: 10. Germline assignment: CDR1 SGHRS and CDR2 YFSETQ. The CDR3 runs to 16 residues.

This clonotype was seen ten or more times. This chain connects TRBV29-1 to TRBJ1-1, with 7 bases that match TRBD1. The junction had 7 bases not matched to a gene; V was cut back by 6 bases and J by 9 bases. The CDR3 length is 11 residues. In germline, CDR1 is SQVTM, CDR2 ANQGSEA. The CDR3 reads CSVLQGIQAFF. The CDR3 bases are TGCAGCGTGTTACAGGGGATACAAGCTTTCTTT.

This clonotype was counted at least ten times. The V gene is TRBV14, the J gene TRBJ2-5; D is unclear. The V end was cut by 2 bases, the J end by 1 base, with 8 bases between. This CDR3 spans 14 amino acids. Germline assignment: CDR1 SGHDN and CDR2 FVKESK. The CDR3 region has the DNA TGTGCCAGCAGCCAAAATCTAGTCCAAGAGACCCAGTACTTC. Translating gives CASSQNLVQETQYF.

With regard to this clonotype: A much larger clone sits a single nucleotide away, making a read error possible. V usage is TRBV3-1 and J usage is TRBJ2-7; TRBD1 aligns across 9 bases. The germline V gene encodes CDR1 LGHDT and CDR2 YNNKEL (reference sequence). CDR3 length: 17 amino acids. CDR3 sequence (DNA): TGTGCCAGCACCCAAGATCTATTCGGACAGGGGACCTACGAGCAGTACTTC. Encoded protein: CASTQDLFGQGTYEQYF.

In this sample, this clonotype turned up many times. The gene calls are TRBV7-2 and TRBJ2-2, with 10 bases aligning to TRBD1. V lost 4 bases, J lost 5 bases, and 7 bases stayed unmatched. CDR3 length equals 16 residues. Germline loops: CDR1 SGHTA, CDR2 FQGNSA. CDR3 sequence reads: CASSWTGTGATGELFF. In nucleotides, the CDR3 is TGTGCCAGCAGCTGGACCGGGACAGGGGCGACCGGGGAGCTGTTTTTT.

This clonotype was observed at least ten times. DNA of the CDR3: TGTGCCAGCAGTGTTGAAGGCCTAGCGGGCACAGATACGCAGTATTTT. This gives the protein CASSVEGLAGTDTQYF. This chain links TRBV2 with TRBJ2-3; 7 bases line up with TRBD2. Losses at the gene ends were 4 bases for V and 1 base for J; bases not matched to a gene: 8. The CDR3 is made up of 16 amino acids. CDR1 and CDR2 (germline): SNHLY, FYNNEI.

This clonotype was observed at least ten times. The rearrangement joins TRBV6-2 or TRBV6-3 to TRBJ1-5; D remains unclear. The germline V and J ends were trimmed by 5 bases and 0 bases, with 17 bases remaining between them. Germline V gene sequence: CDR1 MNHEY, CDR2 SVGEGT. This CDR3 spans 17 amino acids. The CDR3, as DNA: TGTGCCAGCAGTGGGTTGGGGAGGAGAAATAGCAATCAGCCCCAGCATTTT. Translation: CASSGLGRRNSNQPQHF.